What follows are 13 T cell receptor beta chains derived from one specimen sequenced in a study of T cell repertoires in cytomegalovirus infection. No antigens are known for them. Via MiXCR, TCRdb re-called the reads, giving one row per CDR3 protein. The sample lists a few hundred thousand distinct CDR3 sequences, approximately 42% occurring once. The sample was cultured PBMCs, taken from culture after CMV antigen stimulation. These receptors were obtained from a human donor in good health (CMV status not recorded). Some clones in this sample may be carry-over from other donors' samples.

The V and J genes are TRBV12-5 and TRBJ2-5, with D unclear. V lost 6 bases and J 3 bases, leaving 8 bases between the germline ends. This CDR3 contains 12 residues. The germline CDR1 and CDR2 sequences are LGHNT and FRNRAP. The CDR3, as DNA: TGTGCTAGTGGCTCACGGAAAGAGACCCAGTACTTC. Translating it yields CASGSRKETQYF. The variable domain in full, completed from reference TRBV12-5 and TRBJ2-5, reads DARVTQTPRHKVTEMGQEVTMRCQPILGHNTVFWYRQTMMQGLELLAYFRNRAPLDDSGMPKDRFSAEMPDATLATLKIQPSEPRDSAVYFCASGSRKETQYFGPGTRLLVL.

This clonotype was picked up a small number of times. J is TRBJ2-3 and V is TRBV7-6; D remains ambiguous. The CDR3 has 13 amino acids. Trimming removed 3 bases from V and 4 bases from J, with 8 bases in between. Germline-derived CDR1 and CDR2 are SGHVS and FNYEAQ. The CDR3 DNA follows: TGTGCCAGCAGCTTGACCCTGGCAGATACGCAGTATTTT. It encodes CASSLTLADTQYF.

Only a few counts were recorded for this clonotype. The V gene is TRBV18, the J gene TRBJ2-5, with D perhaps matching TRBD1 (5 bases). The V end was cut by 1 base, the J end by 0 bases, with 6 bases between. Looked up from germline, CDR1 is KGHSH and CDR2 is LQKENI. This CDR3 spans 14 amino acids. The CDR3 DNA reads TGTGCCAGCTCACCACGACAGAACCAAGAGACCCAGTACTTC. Its protein is CASSPRQNQETQYF.

The chain combines TRBV6-5 with TRBJ2-7, with unresolved D. There are 13 residues in the CDR3. The V gene's germline CDR1 is MNHEY and CDR2 SVGAGI. Trimming took off 5 bases at V and 2 bases at J, with 10 bases between the two ends. The DNA for the CDR3 is TGTGCCAGCAGTACCTTGCGTACCTACGAGCAGTACTTC. Its translation: CASSTLRTYEQYF.

This chain uses TRBV7-2 with TRBJ1-6; possibly TRBD1 for D (6 bases). V was shortened by 5 bases and J by 9 bases, with 17 bases between the two germline ends. The CDR3 has 15 residues. Per the germline V gene, CDR1 is SGHTA and CDR2 is FQGNSA. CDR3 in amino acids: CASSLGGSLGSPLHF. The CDR3 nucleotides read TGTGCCAGCAGCCTGGGGGGCAGTCTCGGTTCACCCCTCCACTTT. Supplemented by reference TRBV7-2 and TRBJ1-6, the full variable domain reads GAGVSQSPSNKVTEKGKDVELRCDPISGHTALYWYRQSLGQGLEFLIYFQGNSAPDKSGLPSDRFSAERTGGSVSTLTIQRTQQEDSAVYLCASSLGGSLGSPLHFGNGTRLTVT.

This clonotype was detected only a few times. The rearrangement uses TRBV10-3 and TRBJ1-1; unclear D gene. Germline CDR1 reads ENHRY; CDR2 reads SYGVKD. Trimming pared 4 bases from V and 2 bases from J, leaving 2 bases between. The CDR3 totals 11 residues. The CDR3, as DNA: TGTGCCATCAGTGGTAACACTGAAGCTTTCTTT. This codes for CAISGNTEAFF.

V is TRBV2 and J is TRBJ2-2, with D perhaps TRBD1 (6 bases). CDR1 and CDR2 from the germline V gene are SNHLY and FYNNEI. The CDR3 length is 14 residues. Trimming shortened V by 7 bases and J by 5 bases, and 14 bases separated the two germline ends. The CDR3 spells CASIQGQGTGELFF. The CDR3 coding sequence is TGTGCCAGCATTCAGGGGCAAGGTACCGGGGAGCTGTTTTTT.

This clonotype was seen a handful of times. The rearrangement joins TRBV7-8 to TRBJ1-3; D unresolved. Trimming removed 0 bases at V and 3 bases at J, with 9 bases between. Looked up from germline, CDR1 is SGHVS and CDR2 is FQNEAQ. The CDR3 is made up of 15 amino acids. CDR3 protein: CASSLAGLIGNTIYF. DNA of the CDR3: TGTGCCAGCAGCTTAGCCGGGTTGATTGGAAACACCATATATTTT. Complete variable domain (other parts from reference TRBV7-8 and TRBJ1-3): GAGVSQSPRYKVAKRGQDVALRCDPISGHVSLFWYQQALGQGPEFLTYFQNEAQLDKSGLPSDRFFAERPEGSVSTLKIQRTQQEDSAVYLCASSLAGLIGNTIYFGEGSWLTVV.

The chain has TRBV7-2 and TRBJ2-1; 7 bases align to TRBD1. V was pared by 4 bases and J by 0 bases, with 3 bases of the junction left unmatched. Germline V gene data show CDR1 as SGHTA and CDR2 as FQGNSA. The length of the CDR3 is 15 residues. CDR3 sequence: CASSSDRSSYNEQFF. The CDR3 nucleotides are TGTGCCAGCAGCTCGGACAGGAGCTCCTACAATGAGCAGTTCTTC.

J is TRBJ2-1 and V is TRBV6-2 or TRBV6-3; 9 bases are shared with TRBD2. CDR3 length equals 14 residues. Looked up from germline, CDR1 is MNHEY and CDR2 is SVGEGT. V was clipped by 4 bases and J by 10 bases; unmatched bases: 8. For the CDR3, the DNA is TGTGCCAGCAGTTTCCAGCGGGAGGTACTGGAGCAGTTCTTC. Translated: CASSFQREVLEQFF.

This clonotype was observed a handful of times. This chain links TRBV7-6 with TRBJ2-7; 8 bases match TRBD2. With 4 bases clipped from V and 3 bases from J, the junction kept 11 bases outside the gene matches. Germline V gene lookup returns CDR1 SGHVS and CDR2 FNYEAQ. The CDR3 contains 16 residues. The CDR3: CASSSLAGTRIYEQYF. CDR3 DNA sequence: TGTGCCAGCAGCTCCCTCGCTGGGACTAGAATCTACGAGCAGTACTTC.

The V and J genes are TRBV12-3 or TRBV12-4 and TRBJ2-1, with 14 bases identical to TRBD2. After removal of 7 bases from V and 7 bases from J, the junction contained 9 bases not matched to a gene. CDR3 size: 16 residues. The CDR3: CASNPTSGRAKNEQFF. CDR3 nucleotides: TGTGCCAGCAACCCGACTAGCGGGAGGGCCAAGAATGAGCAGTTCTTC.

This chain joins TRBV6-5 and TRBJ2-6; the match to TRBD1 covers 8 bases. V was clipped by 6 bases and J by 0 bases; unmatched bases: 4. The CDR3 contains 16 residues. The germline CDR1 and CDR2 sequences are MNHEY and SVGAGI. The CDR3 sequence is CASRRQGNSGANVLTF. Here the CDR3 DNA reads TGTGCCAGCAGGCGACAGGGGAACTCTGGGGCCAACGTCCTGACTTTC.